These 9 T cell receptor beta chains were sequenced from one sample in a study of shared clonotypes between healthy human individuals. The naive CD8 fraction comprised CD45RO-negative cells positively selected for CCR7 and excluded terminally differentiated effector memory CD45RA+ cells. Clones were read by immunoSEQ multiplex PCR, and TCRdb kept only the in-frame ones, dropping some. The sample carries around 620,000 clones, roughly 95% recorded once. The sample taken for sequencing was naive CD8+ T cells sorted from blood. The source is a young woman in good health.

This rearrangement joins TRBV6-5 to TRBJ2-7; D is unresolved. V was clipped by 2 bases and J by 3 bases, with 8 bases between them. Germline CDR1 and CDR2: MNHEY and SVGAGI. The CDR3 has 13 amino acids. CDR3 loop: CASSYSHFYEQYF. CDR3 sequence (DNA): TGTGCCAGCAGTTACAGCCACTTCTACGAGCAGTACTTC.

The chain is built from TRBV4-1 and TRBJ2-3, with a possible D match to TRBD2 (6 bases). CDR3 length: 15 residues. Between the trimmed V and J ends, which lost 3 bases and 2 bases, there was a span of 12 bases. Germline loops: CDR1 MGHRA, CDR2 YSYEKL. The CDR3, as DNA: TGCGCCAGCAGCCACAATAGCGGAACCACAGATACGCAGTATTTT. Amino acid sequence: CASSHNSGTTDTQYF.

The chain is built from TRBV11-2 and TRBJ2-5, with unresolved D. Germline lookup yields CDR1 SGHAT and CDR2 FQNNGV. Trimming removed 5 bases at V and 10 bases at J, with 11 bases between. The CDR3 spans 11 residues. The CDR3 here is CASSRGPDQYF. For the CDR3, the DNA is TGTGCCAGCAGCCGTGGGCCCGACCAGTACTTC.

The chain recombines TRBV6-5 with TRBJ2-5; D perhaps matches TRBD2 (5 bases). Germline V gene data show CDR1 as MNHEY and CDR2 as SVGAGI. The CDR3 contains 16 residues. V was clipped by 0 bases and J by 2 bases, with 13 bases between them. The CDR3 nucleotides read TGTGCCAGCAGTTACTCCAGAGAGGGCCTTCAAGAGACCCAGTACTTC. Its protein is CASSYSREGLQETQYF.

The chain recombines TRBV7-9 with TRBJ2-7; 10 positions match TRBD1. Germline CDR1 reads SEHNR; CDR2 reads FQNEAQ (reference sequence). The V segment lost 5 bases and the J segment 4 bases; nucleotides outside the gene matches: 5. The CDR3 runs to 14 residues. The CDR3 protein is CASSLGQGEYEQYF. For the CDR3, the DNA is TGTGCCAGCAGCCTTGGACAGGGGGAATACGAGCAGTACTTC.

The rearrangement uses TRBV6-5 and TRBJ2-4, with TRBD1 matching over 7 bases. Germline V gene lookup returns CDR1 MNHEY and CDR2 SVGAGI. The CDR3 is 13 residues long. Trimming removed 6 bases from V and 6 bases from J; junction bases left unmatched: 5. CDR3 amino acids: CASRPRDRNIQYF. The CDR3, as DNA: TGTGCCAGCAGACCGAGGGACAGAAACATTCAGTACTTC.

V usage is TRBV5-4 and J usage is TRBJ1-1; 7 nucleotides agree with TRBD1. The CDR3 runs 13 residues. In germline, CDR1 is SGHNT, CDR2 YYREEE (reference sequence). V dropped 3 bases and J dropped 4; count of bases not matched to a gene: 3. CDR3 DNA: TGTGCCAGCAGCTACAGGGGCGGCACTGAAGCTTTCTTT. The encoded protein is CASSYRGGTEAFF.

V is TRBV28 and J is TRBJ1-1; D is unresolved. Germline V gene sequence: CDR1 MDHEN, CDR2 SYDVKM. CDR3 length: 14 amino acids. V lost 3 bases and J lost 1, with 9 bases in between. Written as DNA, the CDR3 is TGTGCCAGCAGTTTTTTAGACGGGAACACTGAAGCTTTCTTT. This gives the protein CASSFLDGNTEAFF.

The J gene is TRBJ1-4, the V gene TRBV2, with D unresolved. Trimming shortened V by 4 bases and J by 0 bases, and 6 bases separated the two germline ends. This CDR3 comprises 14 residues. The germline gives CDR1 SNHLY, CDR2 FYNNEI. The CDR3 sequence: CASSAAPTNEKLFF. The CDR3 DNA reads TGTGCCAGCAGTGCGGCCCCAACTAATGAAAAACTGTTTTTT.